Listed here are 22 T cell receptor beta chains from one sample, sequenced in a study of siplizumab effects on memory and regulatory T cells. Sequencing was performed with immunoSEQ multiplex PCR; in TCRdb, only in-frame clones are kept and a portion is missing. This sample has tens of thousands of clones, with 94% found just once. The sample was non-Treg CD4+ T cells sorted from blood. The receptors derive from a human donor in good health.

The chain uses TRBV11-3 and TRBJ2-5; D might be TRBD1 (7 bases). The V end was cut by 3 bases, the J end by 5 bases, with 13 bases between. The CDR3 contains 14 residues. Germline V gene data show CDR1 as SGHNT and CDR2 as YENEEA. CDR3 coding DNA: TGTGCCAGCAGCTTGACTAGGGGGCGGGAGACCCAGTACTTC. Translating gives CASSLTRGRETQYF. Complete variable domain (other parts from reference TRBV11-3 and TRBJ2-5): EAGVVQSPRYKIIEKKQPVAFWCNPISGHNTLYWYLQNLGQGPELLIRYENEEAVDDSQLPKDRFSAERLKGVDSTLKIQPAELGDSAVYLCASSLTRGRETQYFGPGTRLLVL.

The genes are TRBV29-1 and TRBJ2-1; D not resolved. This CDR3 spans 13 amino acids. Looked up from germline, CDR1 is SQVTM and CDR2 is ANQGSEA. The CDR3 spells CSHSSNSYNEQFF. CDR3 nucleotide sequence: TGCAGTCATTCCTCGAACTCCTACAATGAGCAGTTCTTC.

The J gene is TRBJ1-1, the V gene TRBV7-2; D gene uncertain. The CDR3 loop spans 14 amino acids. Germline lookup yields CDR1 SGHTA and CDR2 FQGNSA. The V end lost 5 bases, the J end lost 13 bases, and 23 bases lay between the germline ends. CDR3: CASSQFGGFPPGFF. The DNA of the CDR3 is TGTGCCAGCAGCCAGTTTGGCGGTTTTCCCCCGGGTTTCTTT.

The chain employs TRBV9 and TRBJ2-2; 9 bases align to TRBD1. Germline-derived CDR1 and CDR2 are SGDLS and YYNGEE. Germline trimming cut 2 bases from V and 4 bases from J; bases unmatched to any gene: 3. This CDR3 has 15 residues. CDR3 nucleotides: TGTGCCAGCAGCGTCCTGGACAGGGGCACCGGGGAGCTGTTTTTT. Its protein is CASSVLDRGTGELFF.

The genes are TRBV7-9 and TRBJ2-5; 12 nucleotides line up with TRBD1. CDR3 size: 16 residues. Per the germline V gene, CDR1 is SEHNR and CDR2 is FQNEAQ (reference sequence). V lost 5 bases and J lost 5; bases outside the gene matches: 9. In nucleotides, the CDR3 is TGTGCCAGCAGCCGGCGGGGACAGGGGGCCTGGGAGACCCAGTACTTC. Its protein product is CASSRRGQGAWETQYF.

This clone was observed a few times. V and J are TRBV19 and TRBJ1-1; D is perhaps TRBD1 (5 bases). V lost 11 bases to trimming and J lost 1 base, with 11 bases between them. The CDR3 is made up of 12 amino acids. In germline, CDR1 is LNHDA, CDR2 SQIVND (reference sequence). CDR3 sequence: CACRETNTEAFF. In nucleotides, the CDR3 is TGTGCCTGCAGGGAAACGAACACTGAAGCTTTCTTT.

CDR3 protein: CASSPGQGESNYGYTF. The CDR3 region has the DNA TGTGCCAGCTCACCAGGGCAGGGGGAATCTAACTATGGCTACACCTTC. The rearrangement uses TRBV18 and TRBJ1-2, with 7 bases lining up with TRBD1. V shed 2 bases, J shed 0 bases, and the junction held 6 bases outside the gene matches. The CDR3 spans 16 residues. CDR1 and CDR2 from the germline V gene are KGHSH and LQKENI.

This clone has just one count. This CDR3 is CASFLTVYEQYF. The CDR3 DNA sequence: TGTGCCAGTTTCCTAACGGTCTACGAGCAGTACTTC. The chain couples TRBV2 to TRBJ2-7; D unclear. The CDR3 runs to 12 residues. V was shortened by 9 bases and J by 3 bases, with 12 bases between the two germline ends. Looked up from germline, CDR1 is SNHLY and CDR2 is FYNNEI.

The chain couples TRBV5-4 to TRBJ1-1; D remains ambiguous. Trimming pared 4 bases from V and 1 base from J, leaving 8 bases between. Germline loops: CDR1 SGHNT, CDR2 YYREEE (reference sequence). The CDR3 runs 13 residues. CDR3 residues: CASSPNPNTEAFF. The CDR3 DNA is TGTGCCAGCAGCCCCAACCCGAACACTGAAGCTTTCTTT.

This chain links TRBV30 with TRBJ1-1; the D gene is possibly TRBD1 (6 bases). The V gene's germline CDR1 is GTSNPN and CDR2 SVGIG (reference sequence). V was shortened by 3 bases and J by 10 bases, with 18 bases between the two germline ends. This CDR3 region has 13 residues. In DNA, the CDR3 is TGTGCCTGGAGCGTAGTACAGGGTTTGGGAGCTTTCTTT. This sequence encodes CAWSVVQGLGAFF. The complete variable domain, with remaining parts taken from reference TRBV30 and TRBJ1-1, reads SQTIHQWPATLVQPVGSPLSLECTVEGTSNPNLYWYRQAAGRGLQLLFYSVGIGQISSEVPQNLSASRPQDRQFILSSKKLLLSDSGFYLCAWSVVQGLGAFFGQGTRLTVV.

The chain is built from TRBV7-8 and TRBJ1-2; TRBD1 might be the D (6 bases). The CDR3 is made up of 15 amino acids. V gave up 5 bases and J gave up 8 bases, with 21 bases separating them. Germline CDR1 and CDR2: SGHVS and FQNEAQ. Here the CDR3 reads CASSINDRLKRGYTF. CDR3 DNA sequence: TGTGCCAGCAGCATAAATGACAGGTTGAAACGAGGCTACACCTTC.

The V and J genes are TRBV5-4 and TRBJ1-1, with 9 bases matching TRBD1. This CDR3 contains 13 residues. CDR1 is SGHNT and CDR2 is YYREEE in the germline V gene (reference sequence). V was clipped by 3 bases and J by 7 bases; unmatched bases: 4. The chain's CDR3 is CASSSAGQGEAFF. The CDR3 coding sequence is TGTGCCAGCAGCTCTGCGGGACAGGGTGAAGCTTTCTTT. Based on the CDR3 plus reference TRBV5-4 and TRBJ1-1, the full variable domain is ETGVTQSPTHLIKTRGQQVTLRCSSQSGHNTVSWYQQALGQGPQFIFQYYREEENGRGNFPPRFSGLQFPNYSSELNVNALELDDSALYLCASSSAGQGEAFFGQGTRLTVV.

In DNA form, the CDR3 reads TGTGCCAGCTCACCAAACAAGGACAGGCTCTATGGCTACACCTTC. This gives the protein CASSPNKDRLYGYTF. The J gene is TRBJ1-2, the V gene TRBV18; 7 bases are shared with TRBD1. This CDR3 has 15 amino acids. Germline CDR1 and CDR2: KGHSH and LQKENI. V trimming: 2 bases; J trimming: 4 bases; junction bases outside the gene matches: 7. The full variable domain, with the rest looked up from reference TRBV18 and TRBJ1-2, is NAGVMQNPRHLVRRRGQEARLRCSPMKGHSHVYWYRQLPEEGLKFMVYLQKENIIDESGMPKERFSAEFPKEGPSILRIQQVVRGDSAAYFCASSPNKDRLYGYTFGSGTRLTVV.

The chain employs TRBV7-2 and TRBJ2-5, with 7 bases that match TRBD2. Trimming at V came to 0 bases and at J to 5 bases, leaving 3 bases not matched to a gene. CDR1 is SGHTA and CDR2 is FQGNSA in the germline V gene. The CDR3 contains 14 residues. Here the CDR3 reads CASSLAGGIETQYF. The CDR3 region has the DNA TGTGCCAGCAGCTTAGCGGGGGGGATTGAGACCCAGTACTTC.

This chain's CDR3 is CASSQGTASTYGYTF. The DNA of the CDR3 is TGCGCCAGCAGCCAGGGGACAGCCTCTACCTATGGCTACACCTTC. The chain links TRBV4-3 to TRBJ1-2, with 7 bases identical to TRBD1. Trimming at V came to 3 bases and at J to 4 bases, leaving 8 bases not matched to a gene. This CDR3 is 15 amino acids long. Germline CDR1 reads LGHNA; CDR2 reads YSLEER.

The table lists this clone with a count of one. This sequence joins TRBV11-3 and TRBJ2-5; 10 bases fit TRBD2. The CDR3 is 20 amino acids. The germline CDR1 and CDR2 sequences are SGHNT and YENEEA. Trimming cost V 4 bases and J 5 bases; bases outside gene matches: 22. The CDR3 nucleotides read TGTGCCAGCAGCTCCATAGGGACTAGCGCCTCCCCGGGATTCCGGGAGACCCAGTACTTC. Its translation is CASSSIGTSASPGFRETQYF.

In nucleotides, the CDR3 is TGTGCCAGCAGCGTGGGGGCATCGGAGACCCAGTACTTC. Translating gives CASSVGASETQYF. The chain has TRBV9 and TRBJ2-5; TRBD1 is a possible D gene (6 bases). The CDR3 is 13 residues long. In germline, CDR1 is SGDLS, CDR2 YYNGEE. V lost 2 bases and J lost 5, with 10 bases in between.

The chain combines TRBV4-1 with TRBJ2-5; TRBD2 matches 11 bases. V shed 2 bases and J 5 bases; nucleotides not matched to a gene: 7. This CDR3 contains 16 residues. Germline V gives CDR1 MGHRA, CDR2 YSYEKL. DNA for the CDR3: TGCGCCAGCAGCCAATCTAGCGGGGGGCCGTGGGAGACCCAGTACTTC. Protein product: CASSQSSGGPWETQYF.

In its sample, this clone was seen once. The V call is TRBV18, the J call TRBJ2-3, with D possibly being TRBD2 (6 bases). Germline assignment: CDR1 KGHSH and CDR2 LQKENI. The CDR3 length is 14 residues. V was trimmed by 3 bases and J by 2 bases, leaving 9 bases between them. CDR3 protein: CASSPAGFTDTQYF. The CDR3 nucleotides read TGTGCCAGCTCACCGGCGGGGTTCACAGATACGCAGTATTTT.

J is TRBJ2-7 and V is TRBV27; no reliable D call. CDR1 and CDR2 (germline): MNHEY, SMNVEV (reference sequence). V was clipped by 0 bases and J by 2 bases, with 11 bases between them. There are 15 residues in the CDR3. In DNA, the CDR3 is TGTGCCAGCAGTTTATCGTTGAATTCGGCCTACGAGCAGTACTTC. Translation: CASSLSLNSAYEQYF.

The chain carries TRBV19 and TRBJ2-3; unclear D gene. Germline lookup yields CDR1 LNHDA and CDR2 SQIVND (reference sequence). The CDR3 contains 15 residues. Trimming left V 1 base short and J 4 bases short, with 12 bases between. The CDR3 DNA is TGTGCCAGTAGTATAGGGCTTCGGGTGGCAGATACGCAGTATTTT. It codes for CASSIGLRVADTQYF.

The genes are TRBV2 and TRBJ1-2; possibly TRBD1 for D (5 bases). The CDR3 is made up of 13 amino acids. The V end lost 5 bases, the J end lost 3 bases, and 10 bases lay between the germline ends. Per the germline V gene, CDR1 is SNHLY and CDR2 is FYNNEI. This CDR3 reads CASSFREDYGYTF. The CDR3 region has the DNA TGTGCCAGCAGTTTCAGGGAAGACTATGGCTACACCTTC.